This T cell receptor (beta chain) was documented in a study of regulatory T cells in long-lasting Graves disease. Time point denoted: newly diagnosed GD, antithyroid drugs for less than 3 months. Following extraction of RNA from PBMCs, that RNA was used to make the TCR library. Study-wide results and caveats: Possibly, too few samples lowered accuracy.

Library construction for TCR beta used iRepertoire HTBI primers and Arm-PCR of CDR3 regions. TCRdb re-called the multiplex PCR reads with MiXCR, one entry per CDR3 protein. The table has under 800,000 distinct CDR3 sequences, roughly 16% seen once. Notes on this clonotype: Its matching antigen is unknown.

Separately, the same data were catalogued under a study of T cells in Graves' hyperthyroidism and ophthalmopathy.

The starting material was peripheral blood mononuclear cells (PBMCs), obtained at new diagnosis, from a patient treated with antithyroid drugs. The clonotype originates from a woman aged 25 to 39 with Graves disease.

The CDR3 nucleotides are TGTGCCAGCAGTTACCCAAACGAGGGGCTCGAGCAGTACTTC. Translated, it gives CASSYPNEGLEQYF. The chain employs TRBV6-5 and TRBJ2-7; D may correspond to TRBD1 or TRBD2 (5 bases each). Trimming took 2 bases from V and 6 from J, leaving 14 bases between them. The CDR3 loop spans 14 amino acids. Germline values: CDR1 MNHEY, CDR2 SVGAGI.